A selection of T cell receptor beta chains follows, all from one sample in a study of CD8 T cells in acute hepatitis C reinfection. Data came from immunoSEQ multiplex PCR; TCRdb stores just in-frame clones and leaves some out. The sample yields tens of thousands of clones, approximately 87% seen once. The sequenced material came from naive CD8+ T cells from PBMCs. These receptors were taken from a man aged 25 to 45 with chronic hepatitis C. The CDR3 runs from the conserved cysteine through the conserved F or W. The D gene is left open where the match is weak. Not all rows give a size; the values are once, few, many and, for expanded clones, a class.

v_gene: TRBV7-9; d_gene: -; j_gene: TRBJ1-5; abundance: -; CDR3nt: TGTGCCAGCAGCTTTAGACCGGGGCAGCCCCAGCATTTT; CDR3aa: CASSFRPGQPQHF
v_gene: TRBV7-6; d_gene: TRBD1; j_gene: TRBJ2-7; abundance: few; CDR3nt: TGTGCCACGGGACAGGGAGGCTACGAGCAGTACTTC; CDR3aa: CATGQGGYEQYF
v_gene: TRBV4-1; d_gene: -; j_gene: TRBJ2-1; abundance: -; CDR3nt: TGCGCCAGCAGCCAAGATGGCGGAGACTACAATGAGCAGTTCTTC; CDR3aa: CASSQDGGDYNEQFF
v_gene: TRBV19; d_gene: -; j_gene: TRBJ1-3; abundance: -; CDR3nt: TGTGCCAGTAGTTACGATCAGGACGCCTCTGGAAACACCATATATTTT; CDR3aa: CASSYDQDASGNTIYF
v_gene: TRBV5-6; d_gene: -; j_gene: TRBJ2-3; abundance: -; CDR3nt: TGTGCCAGCATGGAGGACAGTGGGACATACACAGATACGCAGTATTTT; CDR3aa: CASMEDSGTYTDTQYF
v_gene: TRBV27; d_gene: TRBD1; j_gene: TRBJ1-5; abundance: -; CDR3nt: TGTGCCAGCAGTGGGACAGGGGAGAATTATAGCAATCAGCCCCAGCATTTT; CDR3aa: CASSGTGENYSNQPQHF
v_gene: TRBV5-1; d_gene: -; j_gene: TRBJ1-4; abundance: -; CDR3nt: TGCGCCAGCAGCTCGGATACTGAAAAACTGTTTTTT; CDR3aa: CASSSDTEKLFF
v_gene: TRBV7-9; d_gene: -; j_gene: TRBJ2-1; abundance: -; CDR3nt: TGTGCCAGCAGAAAGGGCGGCTCCTACTACAATGAGCAGTTCTTC; CDR3aa: CASRKGGSYYNEQFF
v_gene: TRBV7-6; d_gene: TRBD1; j_gene: TRBJ1-2; abundance: -; CDR3nt: TGTGCCAGCAGCCTCGGACAGGGGGCGTTGGGCTACACCTTC; CDR3aa: CASSLGQGALGYTF
v_gene: TRBV9; d_gene: -; j_gene: TRBJ2-3; abundance: -; CDR3nt: TGTGCCAGCAGCGTAGGCGGAAGTACAGATACGCAGTATTTT; CDR3aa: CASSVGGSTDTQYF
v_gene: TRBV12-2; d_gene: -; j_gene: TRBJ2-7; abundance: -; CDR3nt: TGTGCAAGTCGCTTAGATTGGGGTCATACCTACGAGCAGTACTTC; CDR3aa: CASRLDWGHTYEQYF
v_gene: TRBV6-5; d_gene: -; j_gene: TRBJ1-2; abundance: -; CDR3nt: TGTGCCAGCACCGATATCGATAGGAAAAATGGCTACACCTTC; CDR3aa: CASTDIDRKNGYTF
v_gene: TRBV5-1; d_gene: TRBD1; j_gene: TRBJ2-7; abundance: -; CDR3nt: TGCGCCAGCCACGGGACAGGCCAAACCTACGAGCAGTACTTC; CDR3aa: CASHGTGQTYEQYF
v_gene: TRBV7-9; d_gene: TRBD1; j_gene: TRBJ2-7; abundance: -; CDR3nt: TGTGCCAGCAGCTCACAGGGGGCCGCCTACGAGCAGTACTTC; CDR3aa: CASSSQGAAYEQYF
v_gene: TRBV19; d_gene: -; j_gene: TRBJ1-5; abundance: -; CDR3nt: TGTGCCAGTAGTATAGATAGCTATAGCAATCAGCCCCAGCATTTT; CDR3aa: CASSIDSYSNQPQHF
v_gene: TRBV7-9; d_gene: -; j_gene: TRBJ2-1; abundance: -; CDR3nt: TGTGCCAGCAGCTTAGCGCTGGGTGAGCAGTTCTTC; CDR3aa: CASSLALGEQFF
v_gene: TRBV5-6; d_gene: -; j_gene: TRBJ2-7; abundance: -; CDR3nt: TGTGCCAGCAGCTTGGGGCGGACGTACGAGCAGTACTTC; CDR3aa: CASSLGRTYEQYF
v_gene: TRBV4-1; d_gene: -; j_gene: TRBJ1-1; abundance: few; CDR3nt: TGCGCCAGCAGCCTGAGTTTAAACACTGAAGCTTTCTTT; CDR3aa: CASSLSLNTEAFF
v_gene: TRBV13; d_gene: -; j_gene: TRBJ2-1; abundance: -; CDR3nt: TGTGCCAGCAGAAGGAACGCCTACAATGAGCAGTTCTTC; CDR3aa: CASRRNAYNEQFF
v_gene: TRBV9; d_gene: TRBD1; j_gene: TRBJ1-5; abundance: -; CDR3nt: TGTGCCAGCAGCGTAGAAGGGGGCTTTCAGCCCCAGCATTTT; CDR3aa: CASSVEGGFQPQHF
v_gene: TRBV19; d_gene: TRBD1; j_gene: TRBJ2-3; abundance: -; CDR3nt: TGTGCCAGTAGTCCCTCCCCCACAGGGGGCACAGATACGCAGTATTTT; CDR3aa: CASSPSPTGGTDTQYF
v_gene: TRBV19; d_gene: -; j_gene: TRBJ2-7; abundance: -; CDR3nt: TGTGCCAGTAGTTGGGGGGAGGACTACGAGCAGTACTTC; CDR3aa: CASSWGEDYEQYF
v_gene: TRBV27; d_gene: -; j_gene: TRBJ2-7; abundance: few; CDR3nt: TGTGCCAGCACTGGGGAATACGAGCAGTACTTC; CDR3aa: CASTGEYEQYF
v_gene: TRBV29-1; d_gene: -; j_gene: TRBJ2-7; abundance: -; CDR3nt: TGCAGCGTTGAGTCCGGGACGACCTACGAGCAGTACTTC; CDR3aa: CSVESGTTYEQYF
v_gene: TRBV11-2; d_gene: TRBD1; j_gene: TRBJ2-1; abundance: -; CDR3nt: TGTGCCAGCAGCTTTTTAGAACAGGGGGCGCGCGAGCAGTTCTTC; CDR3aa: CASSFLEQGAREQFF
v_gene: TRBV14; d_gene: -; j_gene: TRBJ2-1; abundance: -; CDR3nt: TGTGCCAGCAGCCAAGGTCCCGCCTACAATGAGCAGTTCTTC; CDR3aa: CASSQGPAYNEQFF
v_gene: TRBV30; d_gene: -; j_gene: TRBJ2-4; abundance: few; CDR3nt: TGTGCCTGGAGTGTAATGCCTGACAGGAGTGGCAAAAACATTCAGTACTTC; CDR3aa: CAWSVMPDRSGKNIQYF
v_gene: TRBV11-3; d_gene: -; j_gene: TRBJ1-1; abundance: once; CDR3nt: TGTGCCAGCAGCTTAGGAATGAACACTGAAGCTTTCTTT; CDR3aa: CASSLGMNTEAFF
v_gene: TRBV19; d_gene: -; j_gene: TRBJ1-2; abundance: -; CDR3nt: TGTGCCAGTAGTATTGGGGGTTTTGCTGGCTACACCTTC; CDR3aa: CASSIGGFAGYTF
v_gene: TRBV15; d_gene: -; j_gene: TRBJ2-1; abundance: -; CDR3nt: TGTGCCACCAACCAACTAGTCGGTGAGCAGTTCTTC; CDR3aa: CATNQLVGEQFF
v_gene: TRBV5-1; d_gene: -; j_gene: TRBJ1-1; abundance: -; CDR3nt: TGCGCCAGCAGCGTGGCCGGGACGACTAACACTGAAGCTTTCTTT; CDR3aa: CASSVAGTTNTEAFF
v_gene: TRBV19; d_gene: -; j_gene: TRBJ2-2; abundance: -; CDR3nt: TGTGCCAGTAGTATAACAAAGCGGGCCGGGGAGCTGTTTTTT; CDR3aa: CASSITKRAGELFF
v_gene: TRBV2; d_gene: TRBD1; j_gene: TRBJ1-1; abundance: -; CDR3nt: TGTGCCAGCAGGACAGGGGGCTTTTCCCCTGAAGCTTTCTTT; CDR3aa: CASRTGGFSPEAFF